This T cell receptor beta chain was recorded in a study of cytomegalovirus exposure and HLA in healthy donors. With V trimmed by 0 bases and J by 5 bases, 15 bases remained unmatched. Germline lookup yields CDR1 SGDLS and CDR2 YYNGEE. This CDR3 region has 19 residues. Healthy bone marrow donors made up the cohort. A multiplex PCR was run with 60 Vbeta primers and 13 Jbeta primers. Measured with immunoSEQ multiplex PCR; TCRdb has only the in-frame clones, and not every one. This table holds under 200,000 clones, roughly two thirds found once. The clonotype originates from a woman younger than 30 in good health and CMV-seropositive. The chain carries TRBV9 and TRBJ2-5; TRBD2 agrees at 11 bases. Sequenced input: PBMCs. The CDR3 reads CASSVGLLAGASLTETQYF. CDR3 sequence (DNA): TGTGCCAGCAGCGTAGGGTTACTAGCGGGAGCGAGCCTCACGGAGACCCAGTACTTC. The full variable domain, completed using reference TRBV9 and TRBJ2-5, is DSGVTQTPKHLITATGQRVTLRCSPRSGDLSVYWYQQSLDQGLQFLIQYYNGEERAKGNILERFSAQQFPDLHSELNLSSLELGDSALYFCASSVGLLAGASLTETQYFGPGTRLLVL.